One TCR beta chain is described in this entry. Its antigen is unknown. The data derive from a study of blood T cells in healthy people across ages. Regarding the study as a whole: PBMCs were not sorted, which prevented a conclusive comparison of naive versus antigen-experienced cells. Per million T cells, the diversity of TCR beta decreased roughly linearly as age advanced.

Primers used in a second PCR of about 7 to 12 cycles were a sample-barcoded 5' primer and a J-beta primer mix. TCRdb passed the 5' RACE reads through MiXCR, listing each CDR3 protein once. The sample has 660,000 or so distinct CDR3 sequences, 45% to 65% seen once. Germline lookup yields CDR1 DFQATT and CDR2 SNEGSKA (reference sequence). This CDR3 contains 16 residues. The V call is TRBV20-1, the J call TRBJ2-4, with 7 bases fitting TRBD2. The J call is in doubt because the DNA end fits TRBJ2-7 better. This receptor was identified in a man aged 55 to 70 in good health. The sample taken for sequencing was blood. The CDR3 DNA follows: TGCAGTGCTAGAGACCCGGGGGGAGGCTCCTCCTACGAGCAGTACTTC. This encodes CSARDPGGGSSYEQYF.